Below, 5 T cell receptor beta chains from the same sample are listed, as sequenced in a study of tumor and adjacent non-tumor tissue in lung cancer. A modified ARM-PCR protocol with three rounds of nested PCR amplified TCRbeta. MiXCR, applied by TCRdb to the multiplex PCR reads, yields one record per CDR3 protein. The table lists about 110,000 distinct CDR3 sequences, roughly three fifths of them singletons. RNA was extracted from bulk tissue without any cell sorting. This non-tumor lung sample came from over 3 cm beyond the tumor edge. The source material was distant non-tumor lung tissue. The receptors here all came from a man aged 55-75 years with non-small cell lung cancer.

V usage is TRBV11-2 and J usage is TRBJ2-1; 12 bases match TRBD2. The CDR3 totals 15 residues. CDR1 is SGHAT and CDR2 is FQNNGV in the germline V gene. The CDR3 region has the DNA TGTTCCAACATCTTCGGGACTAGCGGGTACAATGAGCAGTTCTTC. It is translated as CSNIFGTSGYNEQFF. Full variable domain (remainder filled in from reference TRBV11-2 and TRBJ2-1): EAGVAQSPRYKIIEKRQSVAFWCNPISGHATLYWYQQILGQGPKLLIQFQNNGVVDDSQLPKDRFSAERLKGVDSTLKIQPAKLEDSAVYLCSNIFGTSGYNEQFFGPGTRLTVL.

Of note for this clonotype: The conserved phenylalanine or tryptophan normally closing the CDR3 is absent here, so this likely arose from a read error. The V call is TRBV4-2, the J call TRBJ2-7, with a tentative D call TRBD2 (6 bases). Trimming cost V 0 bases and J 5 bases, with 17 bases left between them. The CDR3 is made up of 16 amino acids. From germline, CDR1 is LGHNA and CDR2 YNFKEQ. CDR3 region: CASSQEGDSRGDEQYL. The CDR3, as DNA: TGTGCCAGCAGCCAAGAAGGTGACTCTCGCGGGGACGAGCAGTACCTC.

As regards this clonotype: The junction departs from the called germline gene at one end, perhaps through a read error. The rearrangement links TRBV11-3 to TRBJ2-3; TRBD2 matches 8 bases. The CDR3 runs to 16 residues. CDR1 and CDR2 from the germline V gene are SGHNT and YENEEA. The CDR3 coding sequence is TGTGCCAGCAGCCCGGGACTAGTAAAAAGCAGAGATACGCAGTATTTT. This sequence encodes CASSPGLVKSRDTQYF.

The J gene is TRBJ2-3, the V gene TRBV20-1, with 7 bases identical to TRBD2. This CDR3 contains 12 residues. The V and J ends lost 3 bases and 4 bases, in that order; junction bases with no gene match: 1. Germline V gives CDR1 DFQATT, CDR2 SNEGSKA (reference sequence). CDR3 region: CSASGRSDTQYF. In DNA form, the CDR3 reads TGCAGTGCTAGCGGGAGGTCAGATACGCAGTATTTT.

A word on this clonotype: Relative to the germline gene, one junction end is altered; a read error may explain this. The CDR3 nucleotides are TGCGCTAGCAGCCACCCGACAGGACACACTGAAGCTTTCTTT. This gives the protein CASSHPTGHTEAFF. The V gene is TRBV4-1, the J gene TRBJ1-1, with D possibly TRBD1 on 6 matching bases. Germline loops: CDR1 MGHRA, CDR2 YSYEKL. There are 14 residues in the CDR3.